Given below is one T cell receptor (beta chain) in context. The antigen is undetermined. With 4 bases clipped from V and 8 bases from J, the junction kept 9 bases outside the gene matches. CDR1 SGDLS and CDR2 YYNGEE come from the germline V gene. CDR3 size: 15 residues. The source of the sample is a study of cytomegalovirus exposure and HLA in healthy donors. Study context: Among 150 million to 200 million T cells, an earlier analysis found 95 million to 140 million unique TCR beta sequences. Study outcomes and limitations: The classifier reportedly diagnosed cytomegalovirus status with high sensitivity and specificity.

PCR involved 60 Vbeta and 13 Jbeta primers. Authors' methods: A later analysis tallied about 80 million unique TCR beta chains, 9.5 million to 14 million of them shared. Profiling relied on immunoSEQ multiplex PCR, and the TCRdb table lists in-frame clones only, not all of them. For V, J and clone size, that table is used; D and trimming come from the DNA. Among about 130,000 clones listed, more than 75% were seen once. Sequencing used PBMCs. V and J are TRBV9 and TRBJ1-4; 9 nucleotides agree with TRBD1. The clonotype originates from a man aged 25 to 40 in good health and CMV-seropositive. CDR3: CASSIRTGAGEKLFF. The CDR3 DNA is TGTGCCAGCAGCATAAGGACAGGGGCAGGGGAAAAACTGTTTTTT.